The 28 T cell receptor beta chains below all came from one sample that was sequenced in a study of blood T cell repertoires in COVID-19. Repertoires were generated with immunoSEQ multiplex PCR, while TCRdb's copy carries only in-frame clones and drops some. The table shows about 100,000 clones, with 75% to 90% occurring only once. Input material: peripheral blood. The receptors were gathered from a man aged 80 or over with acute or convalescent COVID-19.

This clone was seen only once. The chain has TRBV11-3 and TRBJ2-3; D is undetermined. The germline CDR1 and CDR2 sequences are SGHNT and YENEEA. V was cut by 4 bases and J by 6 bases, with 11 bases left in between. The CDR3 extends over 13 amino acids. The CDR3: CASSYGVSDTQYF. The CDR3 coding sequence is TGTGCCAGCAGCTACGGAGTCTCGGATACGCAGTATTTT. The whole variable domain, remainder taken from reference TRBV11-3 and TRBJ2-3, is EAGVVQSPRYKIIEKKQPVAFWCNPISGHNTLYWYLQNLGQGPELLIRYENEEAVDDSQLPKDRFSAERLKGVDSTLKIQPAELGDSAVYLCASSYGVSDTQYFGPGTRLTVL.

V and J are TRBV9 and TRBJ1-4, with 11 bases fitting TRBD1. The junction had 9 bases not matched to a gene; V was cut back by 3 bases and J by 8 bases. The CDR3 consists of 16 residues. Germline V gives CDR1 SGDLS, CDR2 YYNGEE. CDR3 residues: CASSETDRGRFEKLFF. In nucleotides, the CDR3 is TGTGCCAGCAGCGAGACGGACAGGGGGCGGTTCGAAAAACTGTTTTTT.

The rearrangement links TRBV6-6 to TRBJ1-2; TRBD1 is a possible D gene (6 bases). This CDR3 spans 12 amino acids. V was pared by 6 bases and J by 8 bases, with 13 bases between. The germline CDR1 and CDR2 sequences are MNHNY and SVGAGI (reference sequence). Here the CDR3 reads CASSKDSRGYTF. The CDR3 DNA follows: TGTGCCAGCAGCAAGGACAGTCGGGGCTACACCTTC.

The rearrangement uses TRBV11-2 and TRBJ2-7; the match to TRBD2 covers 7 bases. CDR1 and CDR2 (germline): SGHAT, FQNNGV. J gave up 5 bases and V 1 base, and 2 bases lay outside the gene matches. The CDR3 contains 13 residues. CDR3 nucleotides: TGTGCCAGCAGCTTAGGGCTAGCGGACGAGCAGTACTTC. It translates to CASSLGLADEQYF.

V and J are TRBV6-2 or TRBV6-3 and TRBJ1-2; unclear D gene. Trimming pared 6 bases from V and 8 bases from J, leaving 16 bases between. This CDR3 comprises 13 residues. Germline CDR1 reads MNHEY; CDR2 reads SVGEGT. Here the CDR3 reads CASSPWVGRGYTF. The CDR3 bases are TGTGCCAGCAGCCCCTGGGTGGGGAGAGGCTACACCTTC.

The chain joins TRBV7-2 to TRBJ1-1, with D perhaps matching TRBD1 (5 bases). The CDR3 loop spans 15 amino acids. V shed 2 bases and J shed 3 bases, with 13 bases lying between them. Germline-derived CDR1 and CDR2 are SGHTA and FQGNSA. CDR3 nucleotide sequence: TGTGCCAGCAGCTTATATCCAGGGTCGGACACTGAAGCTTTCTTT. Encoded protein: CASSLYPGSDTEAFF.

A single count supports this clone. This chain joins TRBV7-9 and TRBJ2-1; 8 bases align to TRBD2. Germline lookup yields CDR1 SEHNR and CDR2 FQNEAQ (reference sequence). Germline trimming cut 5 bases from V and 6 bases from J; bases unmatched to any gene: 6. The CDR3 covers 14 residues. The CDR3 here is CASSVSGNSNEQFF. The CDR3 coding sequence is TGTGCCAGCAGCGTTAGCGGGAACTCCAATGAGCAGTTCTTC. Together with reference TRBV7-9 and TRBJ2-1, the CDR3 gives the full variable domain: DTGVSQNPRHKITKRGQNVTFRCDPISEHNRLYWYRQTLGQGPEFLTYFQNEAQLEKSRLLSDRFSAERPKGSFSTLEIQRTEQGDSAMYLCASSVSGNSNEQFFGPGTRLTVL.

The rearrangement uses TRBV6-5 and TRBJ1-6, with D maybe TRBD1 (6 bases). The V gene lost 8 bases and the J gene lost 4 bases, with 9 bases spanning the gap. CDR1 and CDR2 from the germline V gene are MNHEY and SVGAGI. The CDR3 has 13 residues. CDR3 sequence reads: CASGGVYNSPLHF. CDR3 in DNA: TGTGCCAGCGGGGGCGTTTATAATTCACCCCTCCACTTT.

V usage is TRBV6-2 or TRBV6-3 and J usage is TRBJ2-1, with TRBD2 matching over 9 bases. This CDR3 is 18 amino acids long. V shed 2 bases, J shed 1 base, and the junction held 9 bases outside the gene matches. In germline, CDR1 is MNHEY, CDR2 SVGEGT. The CDR3 loop reads CASSYPRVAGVSYNEQFF. The CDR3 DNA follows: TGTGCCAGCAGTTACCCCCGGGTAGCGGGAGTGTCCTACAATGAGCAGTTCTTC.

This chain connects TRBV2 to TRBJ1-3; weak D call: TRBD1 (5 bases). The CDR3 sequence is 16 residues long. V lost 0 bases and J 4 bases, leaving 13 bases between the germline ends. Germline lookup yields CDR1 SNHLY and CDR2 FYNNEI. Here the CDR3 DNA reads TGTGCCAGCAGTGAAGCGGGAGGGGTTGGCGGAAACACCATATATTTT. Translating it yields CASSEAGGVGGNTIYF.

V is TRBV7-6 and J is TRBJ2-1, with TRBD1 matching over 7 bases. The ends lost 5 bases at V and 1 base at J; junction bases unmatched: 11. Germline assignment: CDR1 SGHVS and CDR2 FNYEAQ. This CDR3 region has 17 residues. The CDR3 region is CASSTMAGTDSYNEQFF. In DNA, the CDR3 is TGTGCCAGCAGCACAATGGCCGGGACAGATTCCTACAATGAGCAGTTCTTC.

V usage is TRBV7-2 and J usage is TRBJ2-6, with 14 bases identical to TRBD2. This CDR3 contains 19 residues. The V gene's germline CDR1 is SGHTA and CDR2 FQGNSA. Trimming removed 5 bases from V and 2 bases from J; junction bases left unmatched: 8. CDR3 DNA sequence: TGTGCCAGCAGCCTAAGGACTAGCGGGAGGTTCACTGGGGCCAACGTCCTGACTTTC. The encoded protein is CASSLRTSGRFTGANVLTF.

This clone was found a few times. The rearrangement links TRBV12-3 or TRBV12-4 to TRBJ2-7, with a tentative D call TRBD2 (6 bases). Trimming shortened V by 3 bases and J by 3 bases, and 9 bases separated the two germline ends. The CDR3 is 13 amino acids. The CDR3 nucleotides read TGTGCCAGCAGTTTTCAGGGAGGCTACGAGCAGTACTTC. Translation gives CASSFQGGYEQYF.

This chain joins TRBV5-1 and TRBJ1-2, with 8 bases that match TRBD1. Trimming cost V 3 bases and J 5 bases; bases outside gene matches: 6. CDR3 length equals 14 residues. Germline CDR1 and CDR2: SGHRS and YFSETQ. For the CDR3, the DNA is TGCGCCAGCAGCTCGGGACAGGTTCAGTATGGCTACACCTTC. Protein product: CASSSGQVQYGYTF.

The rearrangement uses TRBV18 and TRBJ2-3; 10 bases line up with TRBD1. CDR1 and CDR2 (germline): KGHSH, LQKENI. V was pared by 2 bases and J by 3 bases, with 8 bases of the junction left unmatched. This CDR3 region has 17 residues. The CDR3 region has the DNA TGTGCCAGCTCACCATATCCCGGGACAGGGGAGACAGATACGCAGTATTTT. Amino acid sequence: CASSPYPGTGETDTQYF.

The rearrangement joins TRBV7-9 to TRBJ2-3, with 7 bases that match TRBD1. The V gene's germline CDR1 is SEHNR and CDR2 FQNEAQ (reference sequence). Trimming took 4 bases from V and 4 from J; bases not matched to a gene: 5. The CDR3 sequence is 14 residues long. CDR3 DNA sequence: TGTGCCAGCAGCTCCGGACAGGTATCAGATACGCAGTATTTT. Translation gives CASSSGQVSDTQYF.

The chain recombines TRBV28 with TRBJ1-2, with D perhaps matching TRBD1 (5 bases). V was cut by 7 bases and J by 8 bases, with 17 bases left in between. This CDR3 comprises 13 residues. Germline assignment: CDR1 MDHEN and CDR2 SYDVKM. CDR3 nucleotide sequence: TGTGCCAGCACCACTCTAGGAGGGGAAGGCTACACCTTC. Protein product: CASTTLGGEGYTF.

There are a few counts of this clone. The genes are TRBV6-2 or TRBV6-3 and TRBJ2-1; D may be TRBD2 (6 bases). This CDR3 is 17 amino acids long. V lost 2 bases and J 2 bases, leaving 16 bases between the germline ends. Germline-derived CDR1 and CDR2 are MNHEY and SVGEGT. The CDR3 DNA sequence: TGTGCCAGCAGTTACCAGGAGTCTAGCGCAACCTACAATGAGCAGTTCTTC. It translates to CASSYQESSATYNEQFF.

The chain combines TRBV9 with TRBJ2-1; D is ambiguous. The germline CDR1 and CDR2 sequences are SGDLS and YYNGEE. Deletions cut 0 bases from V and 5 bases from J, with 21 bases between. The CDR3 totals 18 residues. The CDR3 here is CASSVGSGFGLIDNEQFF. The CDR3 nucleotides are TGTGCCAGCAGCGTAGGTTCGGGTTTCGGGTTAATCGACAATGAGCAGTTCTTC.

This chain joins TRBV2 and TRBJ1-5, with D unresolved. Germline values: CDR1 SNHLY, CDR2 FYNNEI. The CDR3 totals 13 residues. V was cut by 1 base and J by 7 bases, with 8 bases left in between. CDR3: CASSEDRVQPQHF. The CDR3, as DNA: TGTGCCAGCAGTGAAGATCGGGTCCAGCCCCAGCATTTT.

This chain connects TRBV2 to TRBJ2-5; TRBD2 matches at 10 bases. CDR1 and CDR2 (germline): SNHLY, FYNNEI. The length of the CDR3 is 13 residues. V trimming: 6 bases; J trimming: 5 bases; junction bases outside the gene matches: 3. In nucleotides, the CDR3 is TGTGCCAGCAGCCGGGGACTAGCGGAGACCCAGTACTTC. Translating gives CASSRGLAETQYF.

The CDR3 nucleotides read TGTGCCAGCAGTACAGGGAAAGAGACCCAGTACTTC. It encodes CASSTGKETQYF. This rearrangement joins TRBV2 to TRBJ2-5; weak D call: TRBD1 (6 bases). The CDR3 consists of 12 residues. Germline lookup yields CDR1 SNHLY and CDR2 FYNNEI. V was cut by 5 bases and J by 3 bases, with 7 bases left in between.

This clone was counted between two and nine times. The CDR3 DNA reads TGTGCCAGCTCACCAGCAGGACTATCGAGCTCCTACAATGAGCAGTTCTTC. Amino acids: CASSPAGLSSSYNEQFF. The rearrangement joins TRBV18 to TRBJ2-1; D possibly corresponds to TRBD2 (6 bases). Germline CDR1 reads KGHSH; CDR2 reads LQKENI. The CDR3 totals 17 residues. Trimming pared 2 bases from V and 0 bases from J, leaving 14 bases between.

The chain uses TRBV6-5 and TRBJ2-2; tentative D call: TRBD1 (6 bases). CDR1 MNHEY and CDR2 SVGAGI come from the germline V gene. The CDR3 is 15 residues long. Between the trimmed V and J ends, which lost 7 bases and 0 bases, there was a span of 12 bases. CDR3 residues: CASNRQAPNTGELFF. The DNA of the CDR3 is TGTGCCAGCAATAGACAGGCCCCGAACACCGGGGAGCTGTTTTTT.

The chain links TRBV29-1 to TRBJ2-1; D may be TRBD2 (5 bases). This CDR3 has 12 residues. From germline, CDR1 is SQVTM and CDR2 ANQGSEA. V was trimmed by 3 bases and J by 7 bases, leaving 10 bases between them. The CDR3 protein is CSVDPPGNEQFF. The CDR3 region has the DNA TGCAGCGTTGACCCCCCGGGGAATGAGCAGTTCTTC.

The CDR3 region has the DNA TGCGCCAGCAGCTTCCTACAGGGGGCTGAAGGCTACACCTTC. As protein: CASSFLQGAEGYTF. This chain connects TRBV5-1 to TRBJ1-2; 9 nucleotides match TRBD1. CDR1 is SGHRS, CDR2 YFSETQ, per germline. The CDR3 spans 14 residues. Trimming cost V 2 bases and J 8 bases; bases outside gene matches: 7.

This clone was recorded only once. The rearrangement uses TRBV10-3 and TRBJ1-2; D gene ambiguous. The V end was cut by 6 bases, the J end by 8 bases, with 10 bases between. The CDR3 runs 11 residues. Looked up from germline, CDR1 is ENHRY and CDR2 is SYGVKD. The CDR3 sequence is CAIRNLEGYTF. The CDR3, as DNA: TGTGCCATCAGGAACCTGGAGGGCTACACCTTC.

A few counts support this clone. The genes are TRBV5-6 and TRBJ1-4; D remains ambiguous. Germline loops: CDR1 SGHDT, CDR2 YYEEEE. The CDR3 runs to 16 residues. V was cut by 0 bases and J by 8 bases, with 17 bases left in between. Here the CDR3 DNA reads TGTGCCAGCAGCTTGGGGGGTAGCGCAGGCGGGGAAAAACTGTTTTTT. Protein product: CASSLGGSAGGEKLFF. Filled out from reference TRBV5-6 and TRBJ1-4, the complete variable domain reads DAGVTQSPTHLIKTRGQQVTLRCSPKSGHDTVSWYQQALGQGPQFIFQYYEEEERQRGNFPDRFSGHQFPNYSSELNVNALLLGDSALYLCASSLGGSAGGEKLFFGSGTQLSVL.